This T cell receptor beta chain was identified during a study of cytomegalovirus exposure and HLA in healthy donors. Study-level points and caveats: Further analysis was carried out later, and it showed several of the most significant clusters appearing linked to common viral pathogens. The authors later linked a missense DCLRE1C variant to TCR beta V- and J-gene trimming.

Although they were nominally healthy when sampled, donors likely had unrecorded immune exposures. This clone has just a few counts. The target antigen is unknown. This PCR relied on a set of 60 Vbeta primers and 13 Jbeta primers. Assay: immunoSEQ multiplex PCR; the TCRdb copy retains only in-frame clones and omits some. The sample records 180,000 or so clones, roughly 75% being singletons. Material for sequencing was PBMCs. This clonotype originated in a woman aged 40 to 55 in good health and CMV-seropositive.

The CDR3 reads CASSLEVTGYGYTF. Here the CDR3 DNA reads TGTGCCAGCAGCTTGGAAGTGACAGGGTATGGCTACACCTTC. The chain joins TRBV5-8 to TRBJ1-2; 7 bases are shared with TRBD1. CDR1 is SGHTS and CDR2 is YDEGEE in the germline V gene. Trimming removed 0 bases from V and 5 bases from J; junction bases left unmatched: 4. This CDR3 has 14 residues.